The rows below give T cell receptor beta chains drawn from one sample of a study of blood T cell repertoires in COVID-19. The table came from immunoSEQ multiplex PCR; TCRdb's copy has only in-frame clones and leaves some out. The profile covers approximately 88,000 clones, with under 90% appearing a single time and 13% to 15% taken by the ten largest. Input material: peripheral blood. Receptor source: a woman aged 70-85 years with acute or convalescent COVID-19. CDR3s include the opening cysteine and the closing phenylalanine or tryptophan. The order of the fields is clone size, V gene, J gene, D gene, CDR3 protein, CDR3 DNA. D genes are given only for firm matches. Clone size is shown for a subset of rows, as once, few, many or a class of expanded clone.

clone_size: few
v_call: TRBV4-1
j_call: TRBJ1-4
d_call: TRBD1
cdr3_aa: CASSQVDRAREKLFF
cdr3_nt: TGCGCCAGCAGCCAAGTAGACAGGGCACGGGAAAAACTGTTTTTT

clone_size: -
v_call: TRBV7-6
j_call: TRBJ2-3
d_call: TRBD2
cdr3_aa: CASSFQGLRPDTQYF
cdr3_nt: TGTGCCAGCAGCTTCCAGGGACTACGGCCAGATACGCAGTATTTT

clone_size: -
v_call: TRBV12-3/TRBV12-4
j_call: TRBJ2-3
d_call: -
cdr3_aa: CASEELADTQYF
cdr3_nt: TGTGCCAGCGAGGAATTGGCAGATACGCAGTATTTT

clone_size: -
v_call: TRBV5-6
j_call: TRBJ1-2
d_call: -
cdr3_aa: CASSRSAGPIYGYTF
cdr3_nt: TGTGCCAGCAGCAGATCGGCAGGCCCCATCTATGGCTACACCTTC

clone_size: -
v_call: TRBV28
j_call: TRBJ1-3
d_call: TRBD1
cdr3_aa: CASSYQQGKGNTIYF
cdr3_nt: TGTGCCAGCAGTTACCAACAGGGGAAGGGAAACACCATATATTTT

clone_size: -
v_call: TRBV28
j_call: TRBJ2-6
d_call: -
cdr3_aa: CASAFLGNSGANVLTF
cdr3_nt: TGTGCCAGCGCATTCCTAGGCAACTCTGGGGCCAACGTCCTGACTTTC

clone_size: -
v_call: TRBV24-1
j_call: TRBJ1-2
d_call: -
cdr3_aa: CATSDPWGGNYGYTF
cdr3_nt: TGTGCCACCAGTGACCCCTGGGGGGGAAACTATGGCTACACCTTC

clone_size: -
v_call: TRBV29-1
j_call: TRBJ1-2
d_call: TRBD1
cdr3_aa: CSVEGRGQSYGYTF
cdr3_nt: TGCAGCGTTGAGGGCAGGGGGCAAAGCTATGGCTACACCTTC

clone_size: -
v_call: TRBV28
j_call: TRBJ1-1
d_call: TRBD1
cdr3_aa: CASGTGSFTEAFF
cdr3_nt: TGTGCCAGCGGGACAGGGTCGTTCACTGAAGCTTTCTTT

clone_size: -
v_call: TRBV6-5
j_call: TRBJ1-2
d_call: -
cdr3_aa: CASSVTGIYGYTF
cdr3_nt: TGTGCCAGCAGCGTTACAGGGATCTATGGCTACACCTTC

clone_size: -
v_call: TRBV25-1
j_call: TRBJ1-4
d_call: -
cdr3_aa: CASRQDDEKLFF
cdr3_nt: TGTGCCAGCCGACAGGACGATGAAAAACTGTTTTTT

clone_size: -
v_call: TRBV4-3
j_call: TRBJ2-1
d_call: TRBD2
cdr3_aa: CASSQGGGLAAQEQFF
cdr3_nt: TGCGCCAGCAGCCAGGGGGGTGGACTAGCGGCCCAAGAGCAGTTCTTC

clone_size: -
v_call: TRBV12-3/TRBV12-4
j_call: TRBJ2-3
d_call: -
cdr3_aa: CASSPVRTDTQYF
cdr3_nt: TGTGCCAGCAGTCCCGTCCGGACAGATACGCAGTATTTT

clone_size: once
v_call: TRBV7-7
j_call: TRBJ2-2
d_call: TRBD1
cdr3_aa: CASSLDIPQGADTGELFF
cdr3_nt: TGTGCCAGCAGCTTAGATATTCCACAGGGGGCGGACACCGGGGAGCTGTTTTTT

clone_size: -
v_call: TRBV18
j_call: TRBJ2-1
d_call: -
cdr3_aa: CASSPSEMRGPYNEQFF
cdr3_nt: TGTGCCAGCTCACCATCTGAAATGCGGGGGCCGTACAATGAGCAGTTCTTC